These T cell receptor beta chains were read from a single sample in a study of cytomegalovirus exposure and HLA in healthy donors. TCRdb's copy holds only in-frame clones and misses some; the assay was immunoSEQ multiplex PCR. The repertoire holds 84,000 or so clones, with roughly 80% as singletons. The sample was PBMCs. Every receptor here comes from a man aged 25 to 40 in good health and CMV-seronegative. CDR3s include the opening cysteine and the closing phenylalanine or tryptophan. The D gene is left open where the match is weak. Clone size appears in some rows only: once, few, many, or a class for an expanded clone.

CDR3	DNA	J	size	D	V
CASSRFREQYF	TGTGCCAGCAGCCGGTTTCGCGAGCAGTACTTC	TRBJ2-7	few	-	TRBV5-8
CASSTQGSARYDSYNEQFF	TGTGCCAGCAGCACACAGGGATCTGCCCGATACGACTCCTACAATGAGCAGTTCTTC	TRBJ2-1	few	-	TRBV7-8
CASSENEKLFF	TGTGCCAGCAGCGAGAATGAAAAACTGTTTTTT	TRBJ1-4	-	-	TRBV7-9
CASSGRGDRGHSYEQYF	TGTGCCAGCAGCGGACGGGGTGACAGGGGGCATTCCTACGAGCAGTACTTC	TRBJ2-7	once	TRBD1	TRBV5-4
CASEGQGQRGTDTQYF	TGTGCCAGTGAGGGGCAGGGGCAGAGGGGCACAGATACGCAGTATTTT	TRBJ2-3	-	-	TRBV5-8
CASSQGIAGDEQYF	TGTGCCAGCAGCCAGGGGATAGCGGGGGACGAGCAGTACTTC	TRBJ2-7	few	TRBD2	TRBV13
CATRIQGGGNEQFF	TGTGCCACCCGTATCCAAGGAGGTGGGAATGAGCAGTTCTTC	TRBJ2-1	-	-	TRBV28
CAWSGLSVRDEKLFF	TGTGCCTGGAGCGGTCTTAGTGTGCGCGATGAAAAACTGTTTTTT	TRBJ1-4	-	-	TRBV30
CASSPGQANEKLFF	TGTGCCTCGTCCCCGGGACAGGCTAATGAAAAACTGTTTTTT	TRBJ1-4	-	TRBD1	TRBV6-1
CASSHTRGAQETQYF	TGTGCCAGCAGCCATACCCGCGGGGCGCAAGAGACCCAGTACTTC	TRBJ2-5	-	-	TRBV14
CASSLTTGWVEKLFF	TGTGCCAGCAGCTTAACGACAGGGTGGGTGGAAAAACTGTTTTTT	TRBJ1-4	few	TRBD1	TRBV7-9
CASSEEGGDSYEQYF	TGTGCCAGCAGTGAAGAAGGGGGCGACTCCTACGAGCAGTACTTC	TRBJ2-7	-	TRBD1	TRBV6-1
CASSLQVNAEAFF	TGTGCCAGCAGCCTACAGGTTAACGCTGAAGCTTTCTTT	TRBJ1-1	once	-	TRBV6-5
CSVGGVLRPEAFF	TGCAGCGTGGGGGGGGTACTTCGCCCTGAAGCTTTCTTT	TRBJ1-1	-	-	TRBV29-1
CASSPGNYEQYF	TGTGCCAGCAGTCCAGGGAACTACGAGCAGTACTTC	TRBJ2-7	once	-	TRBV28
CASSLETGYGYTF	TGTGCCAGCAGCTTAGAGACAGGTTATGGCTACACCTTC	TRBJ1-2	-	-	TRBV7-3
CASSLTRLMRYNEQFF	TGTGCCAGCAGCTTGACCCGCTTGATGCGGTACAATGAGCAGTTCTTC	TRBJ2-1	-	-	TRBV5-4
CASSAQTGYETQYF	TGTGCCAGCAGTGCACAGACAGGGTATGAGACCCAGTACTTC	TRBJ2-5	-	TRBD1	TRBV27
CASSPGTGATYEQYF	TGTGCCAGTAGTCCAGGGACAGGGGCAACCTACGAGCAGTACTTC	TRBJ2-7	-	TRBD1	TRBV19
CASSGYTGNTEAFF	TGCGCCAGCAGCGGTTATACAGGGAACACTGAAGCTTTCTTT	TRBJ1-1	-	-	TRBV5-1
CASSVAGTAGGSPLHF	TGTGCCAGCAGCGTAGCTGGTACAGCCGGGGGATCACCCCTCCACTTT	TRBJ1-6	-	-	TRBV9
CASSQSGTNEKLFF	TGTGCCAGCTCACAGTCCGGGACTAATGAAAAACTGTTTTTT	TRBJ1-4	-	-	TRBV18
CASSQVTTGGAFF	TGTGCCAGCAGCCAAGTCACCACCGGAGGAGCTTTCTTT	TRBJ1-1	few	-	TRBV14
CASFGGLNTEAFF	TGTGCCAGCTTTGGCGGCCTGAACACTGAAGCTTTCTTT	TRBJ1-1	-	-	TRBV27
CASGFGQGGVYEQYF	TGTGCTAGTGGTTTCGGACAGGGAGGTGTCTACGAGCAGTACTTC	TRBJ2-7	-	TRBD1	TRBV12-5
CASSLEGGKAYYGYTF	TGTGCCAGCAGCTTAGAAGGAGGGAAGGCCTACTATGGCTACACCTTC	TRBJ1-2	-	-	TRBV7-9
CASSHRTGTNEKLFF	TGCGCCAGCAGCCACCGGACAGGGACTAATGAAAAACTGTTTTTT	TRBJ1-4	-	TRBD1	TRBV5-1
CASSEHRFPGRNEKLFF	TGTGCCAGCAGTGAACATCGGTTTCCAGGGCGTAATGAAAAACTGTTTTTT	TRBJ1-4	-	-	TRBV2
CASREMNTEAFF	TGTGCCAGCAGGGAGATGAACACTGAAGCTTTCTTT	TRBJ1-1	-	-	TRBV6-1
CASSQVLYEQYF	TGCGCCAGCAGCCAAGTTTTATACGAGCAGTACTTC	TRBJ2-7	-	-	TRBV4-1
CASSLSGGIYNEQFF	TGCGCCAGCAGCCTTAGCGGGGGAATTTACAATGAGCAGTTCTTC	TRBJ2-1	once	TRBD2	TRBV5-1
CASSSIAGGSPPFF	TGTGCCAGCAGTTCAATAGCGGGGGGGTCTCCCCCGTTCTTC	TRBJ2-1	once	TRBD2	TRBV6-4
CAWSFGLAGGTDTQYF	TGTGCCTGGAGTTTTGGACTAGCCGGTGGCACAGATACGCAGTATTTT	TRBJ2-3	-	TRBD2	TRBV30
CASSSDSLATGELFF	TGCGCCAGCAGCTCGGACAGTTTAGCCACCGGGGAGCTGTTTTTT	TRBJ2-2	-	-	TRBV5-1
CVSTKGAGNQPQHF	TGTGTCAGTACCAAGGGAGCCGGGAATCAGCCCCAGCATTTT	TRBJ1-5	-	-	TRBV19
CASRLQGQGNEQFF	TGTGCCAGCAGATTACAGGGGCAAGGTAATGAGCAGTTCTTC	TRBJ2-1	-	TRBD1	TRBV7-9